This entry lists 5 T cell receptor beta chains sequenced from one sample in a study of blood T cells in healthy people across ages. Primers used in a second PCR of roughly 6 to 11 cycles were a sample-barcoded 5' primer and a J-beta primer mix. Each CDR3 protein is one row after TCRdb ran MiXCR on the 5' RACE reads. This table has approximately 800,000 distinct CDR3 sequences, approximately 60% appearing once. Sequenced: blood. The source is a man between 40 and 49 years old in good health.

The genes are TRBV28 and TRBJ1-1; D gene ambiguous. Per germline, CDR1 MDHEN and CDR2 SYDVKM. This CDR3 region has 17 residues. The ends were cut back, 4 bases at V and 1 base at J, with 19 bases in the middle. This chain's CDR3 is CASSYLYKTDRNTEAFF. The CDR3 bases are TGTGCCAGCAGTTACTTATATAAAACAGATAGGAACACTGAAGCTTTCTTT.

The chain joins TRBV20-1 to TRBJ2-7; the D gene is possibly TRBD1 (6 bases). TRBJ2-5 matches the DNA end more closely, so the J call is doubtful. The CDR3 consists of 14 residues. Germline V lookup: CDR1 DFQATT, CDR2 SNEGSKA (reference sequence). CDR3 residues: CSAPPTGLQETQYF. The CDR3 DNA sequence: TGCAGTGCTCCCCCTACAGGGCTTCAGGAGACCCAGTACTTC.

This clonotype was detected a few times. The CDR3 here is CASSLGLAGGGQGTQYF. The DNA of the CDR3 is TGTGCCAGCAGCTTAGGCCTCGCAGGGGGGGGTCAAGGAACCCAGTACTTC. This chain uses TRBV7-2 with TRBJ2-7; the D call may be TRBD1 or TRBD2 (7 bases each). This CDR3 is 17 amino acids long. CDR1 and CDR2 from the germline V gene are SGHTA and FQGNSA. Trimming took off 1 base at V and 10 bases at J, with 26 bases between the two ends.

In its sample, this clonotype was seen a few times. The chain is built from TRBV5-1 and TRBJ2-5, with 11 bases lining up with TRBD2. CDR3 size: 15 residues. V lost 7 bases, J lost 11 bases, and 16 bases stayed unmatched. Germline CDR1 and CDR2: SGHRS and YFSETQ. CDR3 sequence reads: CASLETSGTLDEQYF. The CDR3 nucleotides are TGCGCCAGCCTCGAGACTAGCGGGACACTTGATGAGCAGTACTTC.

The genes are TRBV20-1 and TRBJ2-1; 9 nucleotides align to TRBD2. There are 14 residues in the CDR3. The germline V gene has CDR1 DFQATT and CDR2 SNEGSKA (reference sequence). V lost 5 bases, J lost 9 bases, and 11 bases stayed unmatched. For the CDR3, the DNA is TGCAGTGCTCCTTCGACTAGCGGTGACGCTGAGCAGTTCTTC. Residues: CSAPSTSGDAEQFF.